The 26 T cell receptor beta chains listed next were all sequenced from one sample in a study of Ad26.COV2.S vaccination and SARS-CoV-2 variants (dated by TCRdb to the early 2020s). In light of the paper, this sample's time point label describes: individuals recovered from natural SARS-CoV-2 infection. To prepare the library, the immunoSEQ multiplex PCR assay was applied. The source is immuneACCESS, and TCRdb retained only in-frame sequences with V and J called. Part of the clones is not carried over; for the studies checked, unresolved V genes explain less than half of this, and the remainder is unexplained. The sample table shows over 110,000 clones, and around 86% are seen once. The leading ten clones occupy around 5% of the sample. The sequencing used peripheral blood, collected after recovery from COVID-19. The receptors originated from a human donor who had recovered from COVID-19.

This clone was observed a few times. The chain employs TRBV6-5 and TRBJ2-5, with 7 nucleotides matching TRBD2. Germline trimming cut 7 bases from V and 1 base from J; bases unmatched to any gene: 9. Germline V lookup: CDR1 MNHEY, CDR2 SVGAGI. This CDR3 region has 15 residues. The CDR3 loop is CASTRRGGPQETQYF. The CDR3 DNA sequence: TGTGCCAGCACCCGCCGCGGGGGACCCCAAGAGACCCAGTACTTC.

J is TRBJ1-4 and V is TRBV10-3, with 7 bases identical to TRBD1. With 3 bases clipped from V and 2 bases from J, the junction kept 3 bases outside the gene matches. CDR3 size: 15 residues. From germline, CDR1 is ENHRY and CDR2 SYGVKD. Here the CDR3 DNA reads TGTGCCATCAGTGACAGGGGGGGTACTAATGAAAAACTGTTTTTT. Protein: CAISDRGGTNEKLFF.

The chain joins TRBV3-1 (or the pseudogene TRBV3-2) to TRBJ2-2; D gene unclear. CDR3 length equals 16 residues. The V end lost 3 bases, the J end lost 7 bases, and 18 bases lay between the germline ends. The V gene's germline CDR1 is LGHDT and CDR2 YNNKEL (reference sequence). In DNA form, the CDR3 reads TGTGCCAGCAGCCACCTGAAAGGCGAAACCAGCGGGGAGCTGTTTTTT. It is translated as CASSHLKGETSGELFF.

This clone has a handful of counts. The V gene is TRBV27, the J gene TRBJ2-2, with D unresolved. Trimming shortened V by 6 bases and J by 7 bases, and 12 bases separated the two germline ends. There are 13 residues in the CDR3. Germline V gene lookup returns CDR1 MNHEY and CDR2 SMNVEV (reference sequence). The CDR3 DNA follows: TGTGCCAGCAGCCCTCCCGGGTACGGGGAGCTGTTTTTT. Protein product: CASSPPGYGELFF.

The rearrangement uses TRBV29-1 and TRBJ1-5; no clear D gene. The CDR3 totals 13 residues. CDR1 and CDR2 (germline): SQVTM, ANQGSEA. V was cut by 6 bases and J by 0 bases, with 9 bases left in between. CDR3 region: CSVAWSSNQPQHF. CDR3 nucleotide sequence: TGCAGCGTCGCATGGAGTAGCAATCAGCCCCAGCATTTT.

The chain uses TRBV9 and TRBJ1-2; 7 bases are shared with TRBD1. The J segment lost 4 bases and the V segment lost 3 bases, leaving 12 bases of the junction unmatched. Germline V gene sequence: CDR1 SGDLS, CDR2 YYNGEE. This CDR3 has 16 amino acids. CDR3 residues: CASSGDGQARTYGYTF. In DNA, the CDR3 is TGTGCCAGCAGCGGTGACGGACAGGCGCGAACCTATGGCTACACCTTC.

The V gene is TRBV14, the J gene TRBJ2-3; D assignment may be TRBD1 or TRBD2 (5 bases each). Germline CDR1 and CDR2: SGHDN and FVKESK. The CDR3 totals 15 residues. V lost 3 bases and J 1 base, leaving 11 bases between the germline ends. Here the CDR3 reads CASSHQRDRTDTQYF. The CDR3 nucleotides read TGTGCCAGCAGCCATCAGAGGGACCGCACAGATACGCAGTATTTT.

V is TRBV28 and J is TRBJ1-5; 7 positions agree with TRBD1. J was trimmed by 4 bases and V by 5 bases; bases with no gene match: 5. CDR1 and CDR2 from the germline V gene are MDHEN and SYDVKM. CDR3 size: 14 residues. The CDR3: CASSQGQINQPQHF. The CDR3, as DNA: TGTGCCAGCAGTCAGGGACAGATTAATCAGCCCCAGCATTTT.

The J gene is TRBJ1-2, the V gene TRBV7-2, with 8 bases lining up with TRBD1. The CDR3 length is 13 residues. Germline V CDR1 and CDR2: SGHTA, FQGNSA. The V gene end was trimmed by 5 bases and the J gene end by 10 bases; junction bases not matched to a gene: 9. CDR3 nucleotide sequence: TGTGCCAGCAGCCAGAACAGGGGGGAGGTCTACACCTTC. Encoded protein: CASSQNRGEVYTF.

The chain employs TRBV28 and TRBJ1-1; D not certain. Trimming cost V 2 bases and J 5 bases, with 12 bases left between them. The germline CDR1 and CDR2 sequences are MDHEN and SYDVKM. The CDR3 extends over 14 amino acids. CDR3 region: CASSLAGYGTEAFF. CDR3 in DNA: TGTGCCAGCAGTTTAGCGGGGTATGGAACTGAAGCTTTCTTT. Supplemented by reference TRBV28 and TRBJ1-1, the full variable domain reads DVKVTQSSRYLVKRTGEKVFLECVQDMDHENMFWYRQDPGLGLRLIYFSYDVKMKEKGDIPEGYSVSREKKERFSLILESASTNQTSMYLCASSLAGYGTEAFFGQGTRLTVV.

The chain's CDR3 is CASSFGDSSNQPQHF. In DNA, the CDR3 is TGCGCCAGCAGCTTCGGGGACAGTAGCAATCAGCCCCAGCATTTT. This sequence joins TRBV5-1 and TRBJ1-5; 7 bases are shared with TRBD1. With 2 bases clipped from V and 0 bases from J, the junction kept 2 bases outside the gene matches. This CDR3 region has 15 residues. Per germline, CDR1 SGHRS and CDR2 YFSETQ.

V is TRBV19 and J is TRBJ2-1; 11 bases agree with TRBD2. J lost 1 base, V lost 7 bases, and 15 bases had no gene match. Germline values: CDR1 LNHDA, CDR2 SQIVND (reference sequence). CDR3 length: 19 amino acids. This CDR3 reads CASTNLPGLAGGSYNEQFF. For the CDR3, the DNA is TGTGCCAGTACCAACCTCCCCGGCCTAGCGGGGGGATCCTACAATGAGCAGTTCTTC.

The rearrangement links TRBV3-1 (or the pseudogene TRBV3-2) to TRBJ2-7, with 8 nucleotides matching TRBD1. CDR1 and CDR2 from the germline V gene are LGHDT and YNNKEL (reference sequence). With 4 bases clipped from V and 0 bases from J, the junction kept 11 bases outside the gene matches. The CDR3 extends over 17 amino acids. The CDR3 sequence: CASSPKPPGGLSYEQYF. Here the CDR3 DNA reads TGTGCCAGCAGCCCAAAGCCTCCAGGGGGCCTCTCCTACGAGCAGTACTTC.

This clone has only one observation. V gene TRBV9 combines with J gene TRBJ1-2; D is possibly TRBD1 (5 bases). Trimming stripped 0 bases from V and 2 bases from J, with 14 bases between. CDR1 is SGDLS, CDR2 YYNGEE, per germline. The CDR3 has 16 amino acids. The CDR3 DNA is TGTGCCAGCAGCGTAGGGGGGACCGAGAAGAACTATGGCTACACCTTC. Translation gives CASSVGGTEKNYGYTF.

This clone was found once. The V gene is TRBV28, the J gene TRBJ1-1, with D possibly matching TRBD1 (5 bases). The V gene lost 3 bases and the J gene lost 3 bases, with 8 bases spanning the gap. CDR3 size: 13 residues. The germline V gene encodes CDR1 MDHEN and CDR2 SYDVKM. CDR3 amino acids: CASSFRGYTEAFF. The CDR3 bases are TGTGCCAGCAGTTTTAGGGGCTACACTGAAGCTTTCTTT.

The chain has TRBV5-6 and TRBJ2-7, with D possibly TRBD2 on 5 matching bases. Germline CDR1 and CDR2: SGHDT and YYEEEE. The ends were cut back, 3 bases at V and 3 bases at J, with 10 bases in the middle. The CDR3 covers 13 residues. The CDR3 is CASSYGLIYEQYF. Written as DNA, the CDR3 is TGTGCCAGCAGCTATGGACTGATCTACGAGCAGTACTTC. The variable domain in full, completed from reference TRBV5-6 and TRBJ2-7, reads DAGVTQSPTHLIKTRGQQVTLRCSPKSGHDTVSWYQQALGQGPQFIFQYYEEEERQRGNFPDRFSGHQFPNYSSELNVNALLLGDSALYLCASSYGLIYEQYFGPGTRLTVT.

As concerns this clone: At one boundary the junction diverges from the germline segment, which might be a read error. CDR3 bases: TGTGCCAGCAGTGAAGGTTGGGTGGAGCAGCACTTC. It encodes CASSEGWVEQHF. The V and J genes are TRBV6-1 and TRBJ2-7; no reliable D call. Germline CDR1 and CDR2: MNHNS and SASEGT. The CDR3 is made up of 12 amino acids.

The J gene is TRBJ2-1, the V gene TRBV7-2; 8 bases map to TRBD2. This CDR3 comprises 17 residues. The V segment lost 1 base and the J segment 5 bases; nucleotides outside the gene matches: 10. Germline assignment: CDR1 SGHTA and CDR2 FQGNSA. The CDR3 protein is CASSLDYPGGGDNEQFF. In DNA, the CDR3 is TGTGCCAGCAGCTTAGACTACCCCGGGGGGGGAGACAATGAGCAGTTCTTC.

The rearrangement links TRBV19 to TRBJ1-4, with a possible D match to TRBD1 (6 bases). Germline CDR1 LNHDA, CDR2 SQIVND (reference sequence). The CDR3 extends over 14 amino acids. V lost 7 bases and J 7 bases, leaving 16 bases between the germline ends. The CDR3 here is CASNRAQGSEKLFF. The DNA for the CDR3 is TGTGCCAGTAACCGGGCGCAGGGGAGTGAAAAACTGTTTTTT.

The rearrangement joins TRBV5-4 to TRBJ2-7, with D hard to call. There are 14 residues in the CDR3. Germline V CDR1 and CDR2: SGHNT, YYREEE (reference sequence). Trimming left V 4 bases short and J 0 bases short, with 11 bases between. The CDR3 nucleotides are TGTGCCAGCAGCCCCCAGACCAACTCCTACGAGCAGTACTTC. Its translation is CASSPQTNSYEQYF. The full variable domain, in which reference TRBV5-4 and TRBJ2-7 provide the parts outside the CDR3, is ETGVTQSPTHLIKTRGQQVTLRCSSQSGHNTVSWYQQALGQGPQFIFQYYREEENGRGNFPPRFSGLQFPNYSSELNVNALELDDSALYLCASSPQTNSYEQYFGPGTRLTVT.

This clone was picked up a small number of times. The chain is built from TRBV14 and TRBJ2-2; possibly TRBD1 for D (5 bases). Trimming removed 5 bases at V and 5 bases at J, with 15 bases between. CDR3 size: 15 residues. Germline loops: CDR1 SGHDN, CDR2 FVKESK. CDR3 nucleotide sequence: TGTGCCAGCAGCTATCTGACAGTGGGGACCGGGGAGCTGTTTTTT. As protein: CASSYLTVGTGELFF.

The J gene is TRBJ1-2, the V gene TRBV28; D is unresolved. V lost 7 bases, J lost 3 bases, and 9 bases lay in between. Germline CDR1 reads MDHEN; CDR2 reads SYDVKM. The CDR3 is 12 residues long. The CDR3 region has the DNA TGTGCCAGCAATTCAGCGGACTATGGCTACACCTTC. It translates to CASNSADYGYTF.

The V and J genes are TRBV4-3 and TRBJ2-2; 8 bases are a match to TRBD2. Germline CDR1 is LGHNA and CDR2 is YSLEER. CDR3 size: 17 residues. V lost 0 bases, J lost 1 base, and 4 bases stayed unmatched. The CDR3 loop reads CASSQDLSGGNTGELFF. The CDR3 DNA reads TGCGCCAGCAGCCAAGATTTAAGCGGGGGGAACACCGGGGAGCTGTTTTTT.

The rearrangement links TRBV2 to TRBJ2-7; 12 bases align to TRBD2. V trimming: 4 bases; J trimming: 0 bases; junction bases outside the gene matches: 7. There are 17 residues in the CDR3. The germline V gene has CDR1 SNHLY and CDR2 FYNNEI. Written as DNA, the CDR3 is TGTGCCAGCAGTGGAGGGACTAGCGGGCACGACTCCTACGAGCAGTACTTC. Translated: CASSGGTSGHDSYEQYF.

This sequence joins TRBV28 and TRBJ1-6, with unresolved D. The CDR3 runs to 16 residues. With 4 bases removed from V and 7 bases from J, the gap between germline ends came to 17 bases. Germline CDR1 reads MDHEN; CDR2 reads SYDVKM. The CDR3 region has the DNA TGTGCCAGCAGTTCTTCCTGGGTGGGAGGGAATTCACCCCTCCACTTT. This sequence encodes CASSSSWVGGNSPLHF.

V and J are TRBV3-1 (or the pseudogene TRBV3-2) and TRBJ2-7, with 7 nucleotides matching TRBD1. J lost 3 bases, V lost 2 bases, and 10 bases had no gene match. Per the germline V gene, CDR1 is LGHDT and CDR2 is YNNKEL (reference sequence). This CDR3 comprises 16 residues. The CDR3 loop is CASSQFTGVMGYEQYF. CDR3 sequence (DNA): TGTGCCAGCAGCCAATTTACAGGGGTGATGGGCTACGAGCAGTACTTC.